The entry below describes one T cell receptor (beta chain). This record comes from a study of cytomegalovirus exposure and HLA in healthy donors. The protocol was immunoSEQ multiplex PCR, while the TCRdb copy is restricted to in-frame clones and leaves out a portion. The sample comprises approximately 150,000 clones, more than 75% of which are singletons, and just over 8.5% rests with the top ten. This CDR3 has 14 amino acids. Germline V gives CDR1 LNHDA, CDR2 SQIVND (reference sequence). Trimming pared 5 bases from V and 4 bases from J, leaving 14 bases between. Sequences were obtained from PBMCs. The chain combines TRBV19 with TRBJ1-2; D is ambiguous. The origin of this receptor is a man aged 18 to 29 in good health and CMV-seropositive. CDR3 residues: CASSVKRSSYGYTF. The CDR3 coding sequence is TGTGCCAGTAGTGTCAAACGATCGAGCTATGGCTACACCTTC.